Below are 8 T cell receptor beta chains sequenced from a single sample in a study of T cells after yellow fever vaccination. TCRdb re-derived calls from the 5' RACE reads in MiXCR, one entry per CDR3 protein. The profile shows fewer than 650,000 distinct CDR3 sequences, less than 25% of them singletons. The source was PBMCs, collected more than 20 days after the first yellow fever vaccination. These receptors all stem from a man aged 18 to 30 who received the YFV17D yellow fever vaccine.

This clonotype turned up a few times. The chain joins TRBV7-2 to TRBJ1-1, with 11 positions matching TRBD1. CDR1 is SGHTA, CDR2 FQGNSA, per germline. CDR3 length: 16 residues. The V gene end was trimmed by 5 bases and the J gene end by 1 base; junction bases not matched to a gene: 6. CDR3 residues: CASSAHGQGANTEAFF. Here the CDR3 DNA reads TGTGCCAGCAGCGCGCACGGACAGGGGGCGAACACTGAAGCTTTCTTT.

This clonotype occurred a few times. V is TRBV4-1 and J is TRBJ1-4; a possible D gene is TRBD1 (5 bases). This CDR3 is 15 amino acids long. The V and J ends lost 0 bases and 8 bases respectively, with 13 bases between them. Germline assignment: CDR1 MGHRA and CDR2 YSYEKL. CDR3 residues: CASSQEGQGQEKLFF. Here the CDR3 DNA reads TGCGCCAGCAGCCAAGAGGGGCAGGGTCAGGAAAAACTGTTTTTT.

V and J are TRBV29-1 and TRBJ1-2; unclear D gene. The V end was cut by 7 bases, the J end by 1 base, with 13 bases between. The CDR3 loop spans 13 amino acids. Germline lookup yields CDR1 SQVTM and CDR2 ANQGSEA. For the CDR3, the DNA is TGCAGCGCCCGAGCGACCCTTAACTATGGCTACACCTTC. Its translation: CSARATLNYGYTF.

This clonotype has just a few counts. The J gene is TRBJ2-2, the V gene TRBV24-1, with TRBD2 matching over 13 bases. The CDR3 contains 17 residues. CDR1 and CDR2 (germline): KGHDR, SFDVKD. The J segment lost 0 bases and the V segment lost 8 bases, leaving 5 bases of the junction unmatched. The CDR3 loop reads CATTGTSGETNTGELFF. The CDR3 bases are TGTGCCACCACGGGGACTAGCGGGGAGACGAACACCGGGGAGCTGTTTTTT.

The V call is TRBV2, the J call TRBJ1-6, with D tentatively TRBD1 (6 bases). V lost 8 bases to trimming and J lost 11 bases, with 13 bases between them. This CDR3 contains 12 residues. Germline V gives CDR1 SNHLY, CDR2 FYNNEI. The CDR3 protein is CASEGGRAPLHF. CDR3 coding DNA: TGTGCCAGCGAGGGGGGGAGAGCACCCCTCCACTTT. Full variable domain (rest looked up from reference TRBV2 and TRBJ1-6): EPEVTQTPSHQVTQMGQEVILRCVPISNHLYFYWYRQILGQKVEFLVSFYNNEISEKSEIFDDQFSVERPDGSNFTLKIRSTKLEDSAMYFCASEGGRAPLHFGNGTRLTVT.

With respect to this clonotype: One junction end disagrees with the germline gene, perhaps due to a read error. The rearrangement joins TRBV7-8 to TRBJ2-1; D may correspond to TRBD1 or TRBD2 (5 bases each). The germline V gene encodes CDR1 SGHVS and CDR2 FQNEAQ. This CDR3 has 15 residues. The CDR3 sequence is CASSVAGTPYNEQFF. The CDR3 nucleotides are TGTGCCAGCAGCGTAGCCGGGACCCCCTACAATGAGCAGTTCTTC.

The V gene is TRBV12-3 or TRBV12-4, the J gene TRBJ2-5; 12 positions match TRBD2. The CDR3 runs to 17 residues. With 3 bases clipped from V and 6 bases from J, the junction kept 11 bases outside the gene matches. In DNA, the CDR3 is TGTGCCAGCAGTTTGGGTTCTAGCGGGGGGGCCTTCCAGACCCAGTACTTC. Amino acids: CASSLGSSGGAFQTQYF.

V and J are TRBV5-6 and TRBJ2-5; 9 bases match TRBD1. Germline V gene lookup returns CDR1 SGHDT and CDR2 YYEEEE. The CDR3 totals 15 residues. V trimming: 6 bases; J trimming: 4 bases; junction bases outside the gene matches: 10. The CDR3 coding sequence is TGTGCCAGCACCCGGACAGGGGCGTTTCCAGAGACCCAGTACTTC. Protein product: CASTRTGAFPETQYF.